The 8 T cell receptor beta chains below all came from one sample that was sequenced in a study of T cell responses to AZD1222 COVID-19 vaccine (dated by TCRdb to 2020 to 2023). The library was obtained by the immunoSEQ multiplex PCR assay. Held by TCRdb, this immuneACCESS table contains in-frame sequences only and omits some clones. Under half of the omission traces to an unresolved V gene where checked; the cause of the rest is unknown. The sample records approximately 140,000 clones, 93% of which are singletons. The top ten hold about 1.9% of the sample. In the paper's terms, the time point label means: baseline before first vaccination. The specimen comprised peripheral blood, sampled on day 0 of AZD1222 vaccination. These receptors all come from an adult in good health.

The chain couples TRBV7-2 to TRBJ2-5; 8 nucleotides align to TRBD2. With V trimmed by 2 bases and J by 9 bases, 8 bases remained unmatched. Germline CDR1 reads SGHTA; CDR2 reads FQGNSA. There are 14 residues in the CDR3. The CDR3 DNA reads as TGTGCCAGCAGCTTATATGGGCCGGGGGGGGCCCAGTACTTC. Protein sequence: CASSLYGPGGAQYF.

The V gene is TRBV6-5, the J gene TRBJ2-7, with 9 bases fitting TRBD1. The CDR3 spans 13 residues. V trimming: 6 bases; J trimming: 5 bases; junction bases outside the gene matches: 5. Germline values: CDR1 MNHEY, CDR2 SVGAGI. The DNA of the CDR3 is TGTGCCAGCAGGGGGACAGGGCCCCACGAGCAGTACTTC. Its protein product is CASRGTGPHEQYF.

This rearrangement joins TRBV7-8 to TRBJ1-2; D unclear. Germline V gene lookup returns CDR1 SGHVS and CDR2 FQNEAQ. V lost 7 bases and J lost 0, with 9 bases in between. The CDR3 totals 13 residues. CDR3 amino acids: CASTLDANYGYTF. CDR3 DNA sequence: TGTGCCAGCACCCTAGATGCTAACTATGGCTACACCTTC.

The CDR3 DNA sequence: TGCGCCAGCAGCTTGGAGTTCGGACAGGGCCGAGGCATTCAGTACTTC. Residues: CASSLEFGQGRGIQYF. The chain is built from TRBV5-1 and TRBJ2-4; 8 positions match TRBD1. V lost 0 bases to trimming and J lost 9 bases; unmatched junction nucleotides: 11. Germline loops: CDR1 SGHRS, CDR2 YFSETQ. This CDR3 contains 16 residues.

This clone was detected once. This rearrangement joins TRBV11-3 to TRBJ2-3, with TRBD2 identical over 14 bases. The CDR3 is 16 amino acids. Germline CDR1 is SGHNT and CDR2 is YENEEA. The J segment lost 6 bases and the V segment lost 4 bases, leaving 6 bases of the junction unmatched. This CDR3 reads CASSSGTSGGADTQYF. As DNA, the CDR3 is TGTGCCAGCAGCTCTGGGACTAGCGGGGGCGCGGATACGCAGTATTTT.

This clone is a singleton in its sample. This sample also contains other DNA sequences that code for the same CDR3. The chain is built from TRBV7-9 and TRBJ2-1, with TRBD2 as a possible D gene (6 bases). The CDR3 spans 16 residues. Germline V lookup: CDR1 SEHNR, CDR2 FQNEAQ (reference sequence). Trimming cost V 0 bases and J 2 bases, with 11 bases left between them. The CDR3 region has the DNA TGTGCCAGCAGCTTAGCACTAGCTGGGGCCTACAATGAGCAGTTCTTC. Its translation is CASSLALAGAYNEQFF.

This rearrangement joins TRBV5-1 to TRBJ1-3; 9 bases map to TRBD1. Germline assignment: CDR1 SGHRS and CDR2 YFSETQ. The CDR3 is 14 amino acids. Trimming at V came to 4 bases and at J to 4 bases, leaving 3 bases not matched to a gene. CDR3: CASSMGQGGNTIYF. Here the CDR3 DNA reads TGCGCCAGCAGCATGGGACAGGGCGGAAACACCATATATTTT.

This rearrangement joins TRBV7-9 to TRBJ1-2; D is possibly TRBD1 (6 bases). The CDR3 has 15 amino acids. Looked up from germline, CDR1 is SEHNR and CDR2 is FQNEAQ (reference sequence). The germline V and J ends were trimmed by 1 base and 1 base, with 10 bases remaining between them. Here the CDR3 reads CASSLVQGGNYGYTF. The CDR3, as DNA: TGTGCCAGCAGCTTAGTACAGGGCGGTAACTATGGCTACACCTTC. The variable domain in full, completed from reference TRBV7-9 and TRBJ1-2, reads DTGVSQNPRHKITKRGQNVTFRCDPISEHNRLYWYRQTLGQGPEFLTYFQNEAQLEKSRLLSDRFSAERPKGSFSTLEIQRTEQGDSAMYLCASSLVQGGNYGYTFGSGTRLTVV.